This T cell receptor (beta chain) was retrieved from a study of T-cell reconstitution after alpha-beta-depleted transplantation in children. At least ten counts were recorded for this clonotype. Molecular barcoding with unique molecular identifiers was used for the TCRbeta library. Each CDR3 protein is one row after TCRdb ran MiXCR on the PCR reads. The sample holds about 240,000 distinct CDR3 sequences, 12% seen once. Germline CDR1 reads DFQATT; CDR2 reads SNEGSKA (reference sequence). V shed 2 bases and J shed 0 bases, with 8 bases lying between them. The CDR3 sequence is 13 residues long. The rearrangement links TRBV20-1 to TRBJ2-7; D is perhaps TRBD1 (6 bases). The source is a human donor who donated a stem cell graft to a child with acute lymphoblastic leukemia. The source material was PBMCs from the stem cell graft donor, sampled from the stem cell graft. For the CDR3, the DNA is TGCAGTGCTAGACCAGGGGCCTCCTACGAGCAGTACTTC. This sequence encodes CSARPGASYEQYF.